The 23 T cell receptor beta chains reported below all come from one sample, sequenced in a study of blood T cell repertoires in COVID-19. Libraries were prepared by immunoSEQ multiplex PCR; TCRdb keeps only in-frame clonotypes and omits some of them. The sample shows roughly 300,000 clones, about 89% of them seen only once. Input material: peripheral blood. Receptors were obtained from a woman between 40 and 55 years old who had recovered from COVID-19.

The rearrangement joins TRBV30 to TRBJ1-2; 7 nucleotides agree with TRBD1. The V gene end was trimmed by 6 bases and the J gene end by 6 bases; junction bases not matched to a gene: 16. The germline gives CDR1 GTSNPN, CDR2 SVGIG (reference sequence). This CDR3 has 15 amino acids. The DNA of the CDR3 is TGTGCCTGCCAAACCTTGAGACAGGGAAAAGATGGCTACACCTTC. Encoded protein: CACQTLRQGKDGYTF.

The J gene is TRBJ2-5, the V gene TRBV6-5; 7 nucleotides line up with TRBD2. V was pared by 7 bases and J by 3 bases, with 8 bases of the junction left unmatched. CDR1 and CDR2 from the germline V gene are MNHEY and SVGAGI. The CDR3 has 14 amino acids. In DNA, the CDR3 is TGTGCCAGCACCAGCCTAGCGGCTAAAGAGACCCAGTACTTC. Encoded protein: CASTSLAAKETQYF.

The CDR3 DNA follows: TGTGCCTGGAGCAAGGGAGGGTCTTGGACCGGGGAGCTGTTTTTT. As protein: CAWSKGGSWTGELFF. J is TRBJ2-2 and V is TRBV30; TRBD2 aligns across 7 bases. This CDR3 is built from 15 residues. Trimming removed 3 bases from V and 5 bases from J; junction bases left unmatched: 9. The germline V gene has CDR1 GTSNPN and CDR2 SVGIG (reference sequence). Full variable domain (rest looked up from reference TRBV30 and TRBJ2-2): SQTIHQWPATLVQPVGSPLSLECTVEGTSNPNLYWYRQAAGRGLQLLFYSVGIGQISSEVPQNLSASRPQDRQFILSSKKLLLSDSGFYLCAWSKGGSWTGELFFGEGSRLTVL.

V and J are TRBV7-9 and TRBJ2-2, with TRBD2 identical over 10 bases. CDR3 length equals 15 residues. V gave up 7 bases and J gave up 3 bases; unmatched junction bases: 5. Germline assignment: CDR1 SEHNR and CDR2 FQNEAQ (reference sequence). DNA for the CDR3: TGTGCCAGCACCCCTCTAGCGGGGGACACCGGGGAGCTGTTTTTT. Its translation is CASTPLAGDTGELFF.

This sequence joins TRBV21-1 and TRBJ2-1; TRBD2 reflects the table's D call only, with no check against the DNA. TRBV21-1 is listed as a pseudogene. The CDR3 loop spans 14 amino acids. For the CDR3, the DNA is TGTGCCAGCAGCAAGGCGGGGGGCCCCAATGAGCAGTTCTTC. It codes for CASSKAGGPNEQFF.

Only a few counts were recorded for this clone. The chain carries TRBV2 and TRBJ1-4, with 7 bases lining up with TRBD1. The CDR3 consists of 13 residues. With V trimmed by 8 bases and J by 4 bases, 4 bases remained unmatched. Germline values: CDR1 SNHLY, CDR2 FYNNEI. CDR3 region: CASGDRDNEKLFF. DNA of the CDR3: TGTGCCAGCGGGGACAGAGATAATGAAAAACTGTTTTTT.

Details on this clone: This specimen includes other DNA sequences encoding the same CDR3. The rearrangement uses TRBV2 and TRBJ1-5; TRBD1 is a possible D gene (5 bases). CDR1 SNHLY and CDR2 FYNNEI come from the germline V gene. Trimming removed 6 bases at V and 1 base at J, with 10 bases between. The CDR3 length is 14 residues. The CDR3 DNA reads TGTGCCAGCAGAGCAGGGCTCAGCAATCAGCCCCAGCATTTT. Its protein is CASRAGLSNQPQHF.

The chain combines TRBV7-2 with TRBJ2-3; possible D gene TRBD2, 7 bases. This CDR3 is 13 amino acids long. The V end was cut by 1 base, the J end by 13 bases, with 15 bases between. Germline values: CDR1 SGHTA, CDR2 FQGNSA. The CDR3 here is CASSLGGGMRKYF. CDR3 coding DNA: TGTGCCAGCAGCTTAGGCGGGGGCATGAGAAAGTATTTT.

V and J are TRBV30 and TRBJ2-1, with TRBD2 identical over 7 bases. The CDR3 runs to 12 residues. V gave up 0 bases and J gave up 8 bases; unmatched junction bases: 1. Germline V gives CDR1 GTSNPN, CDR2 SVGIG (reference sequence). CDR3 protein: CAWSVRGDEQFF. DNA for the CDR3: TGTGCCTGGAGTGTACGGGGGGATGAGCAGTTCTTC.

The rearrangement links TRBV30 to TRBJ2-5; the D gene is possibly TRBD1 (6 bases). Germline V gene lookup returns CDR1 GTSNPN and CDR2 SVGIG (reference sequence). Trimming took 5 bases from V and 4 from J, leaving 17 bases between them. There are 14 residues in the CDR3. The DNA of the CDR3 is TGTGCCTGGGGAGCAGGGGTGGAAGGAGAGACCCAGTACTTC. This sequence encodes CAWGAGVEGETQYF.

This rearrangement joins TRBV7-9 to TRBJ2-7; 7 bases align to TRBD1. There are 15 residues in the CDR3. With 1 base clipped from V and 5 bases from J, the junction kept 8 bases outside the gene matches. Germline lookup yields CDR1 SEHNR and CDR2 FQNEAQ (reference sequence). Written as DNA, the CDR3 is TGTGCCAGCAGCTTAGGACAGGGAAGTGATAACGAGCAGTACTTC. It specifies CASSLGQGSDNEQYF.

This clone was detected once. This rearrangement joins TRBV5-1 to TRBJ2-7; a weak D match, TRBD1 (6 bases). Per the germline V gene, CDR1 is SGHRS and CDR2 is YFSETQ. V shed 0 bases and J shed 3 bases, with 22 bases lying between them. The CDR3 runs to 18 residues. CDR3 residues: CASSLVVSGAGDLYEQYF. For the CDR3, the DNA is TGCGCCAGCAGCTTGGTAGTTTCAGGGGCCGGGGACCTCTACGAGCAGTACTTC.

The DNA of the CDR3 is TGTGCCAGCAGCTTAGTGCCGGGTAACTATGGCTACACCTTC. It is translated as CASSLVPGNYGYTF. This chain links TRBV11-2 with TRBJ1-2; D unclear. CDR3 length: 14 residues. In germline, CDR1 is SGHAT, CDR2 FQNNGV. The germline V and J ends were trimmed by 1 base and 1 base, with 7 bases remaining between them.

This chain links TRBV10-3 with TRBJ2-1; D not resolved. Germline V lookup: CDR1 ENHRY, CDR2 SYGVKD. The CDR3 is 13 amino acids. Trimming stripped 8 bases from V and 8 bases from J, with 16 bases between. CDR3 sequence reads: CAIGGGNGDEQFF. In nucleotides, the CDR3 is TGTGCCATCGGCGGTGGAAACGGCGATGAGCAGTTCTTC.

CDR3 DNA: TGTGCCAGCAGTTACACAGGGGGCGGTGGGGGTGGCTACACCTTC. Translating it yields CASSYTGGGGGGYTF. This sequence joins TRBV6-5 and TRBJ1-2; 9 nucleotides match TRBD1. The length of the CDR3 is 15 residues. Germline V gene lookup returns CDR1 MNHEY and CDR2 SVGAGI. Trimming at V came to 2 bases and at J to 7 bases, leaving 8 bases not matched to a gene.

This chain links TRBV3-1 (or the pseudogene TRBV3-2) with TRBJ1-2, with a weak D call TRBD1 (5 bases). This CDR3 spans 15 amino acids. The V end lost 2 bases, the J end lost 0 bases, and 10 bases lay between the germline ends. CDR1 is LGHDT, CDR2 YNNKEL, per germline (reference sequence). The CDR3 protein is CASSQRGRANYGYTF. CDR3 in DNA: TGTGCCAGCAGCCAAAGGGGCAGGGCTAACTATGGCTACACCTTC.

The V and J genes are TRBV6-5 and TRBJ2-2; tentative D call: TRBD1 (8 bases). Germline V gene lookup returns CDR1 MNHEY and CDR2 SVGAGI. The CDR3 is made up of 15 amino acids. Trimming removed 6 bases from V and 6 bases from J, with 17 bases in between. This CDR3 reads CASRRDRGGAGELFF. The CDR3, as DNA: TGTGCCAGCAGGCGTGACAGGGGAGGGGCCGGGGAGCTGTTTTTT.

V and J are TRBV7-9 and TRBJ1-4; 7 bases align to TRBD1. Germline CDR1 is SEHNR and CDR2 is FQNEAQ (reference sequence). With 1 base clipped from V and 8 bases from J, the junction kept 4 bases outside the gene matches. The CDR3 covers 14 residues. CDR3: CASSLGQGGEKLFF. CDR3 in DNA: TGTGCCAGCAGCTTAGGACAGGGTGGCGAAAAACTGTTTTTT. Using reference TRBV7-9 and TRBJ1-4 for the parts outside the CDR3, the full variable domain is DTGVSQNPRHKITKRGQNVTFRCDPISEHNRLYWYRQTLGQGPEFLTYFQNEAQLEKSRLLSDRFSAERPKGSFSTLEIQRTEQGDSAMYLCASSLGQGGEKLFFGSGTQLSVL.

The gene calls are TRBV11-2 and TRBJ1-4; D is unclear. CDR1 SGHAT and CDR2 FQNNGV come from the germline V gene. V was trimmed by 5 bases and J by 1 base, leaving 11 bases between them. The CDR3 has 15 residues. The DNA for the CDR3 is TGTGCCAGCAGCCCGATGGGCTTAACTAATGAAAAACTGTTTTTT. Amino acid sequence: CASSPMGLTNEKLFF.

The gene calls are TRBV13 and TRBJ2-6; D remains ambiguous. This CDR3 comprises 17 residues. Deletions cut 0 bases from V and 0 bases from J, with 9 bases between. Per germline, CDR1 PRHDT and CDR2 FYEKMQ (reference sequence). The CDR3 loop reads CASSLGRLISGANVLTF. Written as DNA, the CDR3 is TGTGCCAGCAGCTTAGGCAGGTTAATCTCTGGGGCCAACGTCCTGACTTTC. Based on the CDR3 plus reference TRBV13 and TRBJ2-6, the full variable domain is AAGVIQSPRHLIKEKRETATLKCYPIPRHDTVYWYQQGPGQDPQFLISFYEKMQSDKGSIPDRFSAQQFSDYHSELNMSSLELGDSALYFCASSLGRLISGANVLTFGAGSRLTVL.

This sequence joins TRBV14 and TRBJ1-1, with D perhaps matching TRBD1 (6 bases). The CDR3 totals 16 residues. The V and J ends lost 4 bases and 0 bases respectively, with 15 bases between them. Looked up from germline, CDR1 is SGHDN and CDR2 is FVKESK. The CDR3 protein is CASSPADRHMNTEAFF. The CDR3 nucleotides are TGTGCCAGCAGCCCAGCGGACAGACACATGAACACTGAAGCTTTCTTT.

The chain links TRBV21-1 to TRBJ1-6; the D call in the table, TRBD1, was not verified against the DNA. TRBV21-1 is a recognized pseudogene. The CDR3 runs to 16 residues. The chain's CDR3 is CASSKLVQVVDSPLHF. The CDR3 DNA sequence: TGTGCCAGCAGCAAATTAGTACAGGTAGTTGATTCACCCCTCCACTTT.

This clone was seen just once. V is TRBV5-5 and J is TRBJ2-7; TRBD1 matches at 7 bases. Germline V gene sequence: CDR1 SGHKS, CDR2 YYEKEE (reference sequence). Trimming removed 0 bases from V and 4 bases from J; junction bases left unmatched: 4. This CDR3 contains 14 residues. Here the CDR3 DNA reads TGTGCCAGCAGCTTGGCGGGACAGCCTTACGAGCAGTACTTC. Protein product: CASSLAGQPYEQYF.